This T cell receptor (beta chain) was sequenced for a study of early T cells in non-severe SARS-CoV-2 infection. V gave up 6 bases and J gave up 2 bases; unmatched junction bases: 10. This CDR3 has 16 amino acids. Germline CDR1 is SNHLY and CDR2 is FYNNEI. This clonotype was seen at least ten times. The target antigen is unknown. Study-level findings and limits: Private and CD4 specificities were missed by VDJdb matching, which favored anti-spike CD8 responses.

Attachment of unique molecular identifiers to individual cDNA molecules was performed. TCRdb redid the calling of the 5' RACE reads with MiXCR, one entry per CDR3 protein. In the table there are fewer than 65,000 distinct CDR3 sequences, about 6% of which are singletons. The V gene is TRBV2, the J gene TRBJ2-1, with TRBD1 identical over 7 bases. The starting material was whole blood, obtained at baseline. This receptor was taken from an adult who was a healthcare worker with PCR-confirmed SARS-CoV-2 infection or an uninfected control (not recorded which). The CDR3, as DNA: TGTGCCAGCAGGAGGACAGGAATATCCCCCTACAATGAGCAGTTCTTC. Its translation is CASRRTGISPYNEQFF.